Described below is a single T cell receptor (beta chain) sequence and its context. The antigen is undetermined. The record originates from a study of T cell responses to AZD1222 COVID-19 vaccine. Study findings and constraints: Spike-specific TCR breadth and depth were elevated following two AZD1222 doses. Sampled repertoires all dated from after the peak T cell response. It was only five to seven AZD1222 recipients who were seropositive at baseline.

Second-dose timings of about 4 or about 12 weeks were pooled. Libraries were prepared by immunoSEQ multiplex PCR; TCRdb keeps only in-frame clonotypes and omits some of them. The sample yields under 140,000 clones, roughly 93% seen once. This TCR was sampled from an adult who received the AZD1222 COVID-19 vaccine. The specimen comprised peripheral blood, sampled 28 days after the second AZD1222 dose.

DNA of the CDR3: TGTGCCAGTAGTATAGTGGCTACCGGGGAGCTGTTTTTT. Amino acids: CASSIVATGELFF. This chain uses TRBV19 with TRBJ2-2; D remains ambiguous. Trimming removed 1 base from V and 5 bases from J, with 5 bases in between. Germline CDR1 LNHDA, CDR2 SQIVND (reference sequence). The CDR3 extends over 13 amino acids.